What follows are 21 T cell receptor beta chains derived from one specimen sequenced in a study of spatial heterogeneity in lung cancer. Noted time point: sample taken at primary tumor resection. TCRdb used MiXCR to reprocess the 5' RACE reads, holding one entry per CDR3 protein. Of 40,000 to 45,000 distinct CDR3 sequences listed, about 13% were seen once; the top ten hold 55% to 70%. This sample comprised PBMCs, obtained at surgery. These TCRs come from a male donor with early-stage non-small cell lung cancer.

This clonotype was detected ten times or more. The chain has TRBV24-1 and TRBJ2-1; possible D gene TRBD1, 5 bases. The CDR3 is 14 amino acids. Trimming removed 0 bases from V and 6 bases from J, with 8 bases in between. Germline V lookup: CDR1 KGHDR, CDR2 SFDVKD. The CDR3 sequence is CATSDLSRGNEQFF. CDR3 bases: TGTGCCACCAGTGATTTGAGTAGGGGCAATGAGCAGTTCTTC.

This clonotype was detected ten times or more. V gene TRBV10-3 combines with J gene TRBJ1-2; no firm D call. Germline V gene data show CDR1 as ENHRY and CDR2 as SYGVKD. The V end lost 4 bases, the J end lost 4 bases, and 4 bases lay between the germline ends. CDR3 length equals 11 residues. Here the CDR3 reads CAISGPYGYTF. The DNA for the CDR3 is TGTGCCATCAGTGGCCCCTATGGCTACACCTTC.

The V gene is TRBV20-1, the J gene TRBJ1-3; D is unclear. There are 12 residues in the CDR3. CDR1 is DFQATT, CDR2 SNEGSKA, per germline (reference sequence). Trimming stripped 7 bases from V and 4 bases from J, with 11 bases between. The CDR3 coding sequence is TGCAGTGTCGGCACCTCCGGAAACACCATATATTTT. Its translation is CSVGTSGNTIYF.

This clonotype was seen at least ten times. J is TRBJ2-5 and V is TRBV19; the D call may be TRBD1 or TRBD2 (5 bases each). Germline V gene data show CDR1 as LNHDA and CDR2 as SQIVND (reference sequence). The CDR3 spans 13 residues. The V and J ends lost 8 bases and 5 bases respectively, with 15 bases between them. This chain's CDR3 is CASSGTARETQYF. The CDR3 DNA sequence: TGTGCCAGTTCCGGGACGGCCCGCGAGACCCAGTACTTC.

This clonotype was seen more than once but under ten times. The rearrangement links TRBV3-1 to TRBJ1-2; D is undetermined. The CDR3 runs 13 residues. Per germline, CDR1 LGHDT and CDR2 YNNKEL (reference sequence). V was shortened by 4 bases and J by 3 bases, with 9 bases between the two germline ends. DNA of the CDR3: TGTGCCAGCAGCCGCCGGGAAGACTATGGCTACACCTTC. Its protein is CASSRREDYGYTF.

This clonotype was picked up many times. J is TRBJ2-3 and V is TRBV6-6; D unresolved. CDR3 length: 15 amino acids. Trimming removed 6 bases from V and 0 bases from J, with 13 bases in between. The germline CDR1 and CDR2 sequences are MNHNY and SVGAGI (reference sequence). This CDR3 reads CASSLRSASTDTQYF. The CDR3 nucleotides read TGTGCCAGCAGCCTCAGGAGTGCTAGCACAGATACGCAGTATTTT.

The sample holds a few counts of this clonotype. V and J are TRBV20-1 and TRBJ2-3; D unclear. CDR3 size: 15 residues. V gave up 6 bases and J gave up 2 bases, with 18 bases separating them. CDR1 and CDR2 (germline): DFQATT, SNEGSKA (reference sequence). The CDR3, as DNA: TGCAGTGCAATAGAGCTAGGGCGAGCCACAGATACGCAGTATTTT. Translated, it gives CSAIELGRATDTQYF.

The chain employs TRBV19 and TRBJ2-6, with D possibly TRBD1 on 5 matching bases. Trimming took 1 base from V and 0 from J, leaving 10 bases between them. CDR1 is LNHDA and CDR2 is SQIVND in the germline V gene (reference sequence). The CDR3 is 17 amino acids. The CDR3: CASSIGRASSGANVLTF. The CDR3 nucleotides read TGTGCCAGTAGTATAGGCAGGGCTAGCTCTGGGGCCAACGTCCTGACTTTC.

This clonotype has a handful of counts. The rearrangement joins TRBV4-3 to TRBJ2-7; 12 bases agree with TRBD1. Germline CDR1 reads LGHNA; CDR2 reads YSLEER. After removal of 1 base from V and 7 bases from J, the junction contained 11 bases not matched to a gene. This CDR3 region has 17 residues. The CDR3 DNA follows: TGCGCCAGCAGCCAAGCCGCCCGGGGACAGGGGGCGAGGGAGCAGTACTTC. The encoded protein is CASSQAARGQGAREQYF.

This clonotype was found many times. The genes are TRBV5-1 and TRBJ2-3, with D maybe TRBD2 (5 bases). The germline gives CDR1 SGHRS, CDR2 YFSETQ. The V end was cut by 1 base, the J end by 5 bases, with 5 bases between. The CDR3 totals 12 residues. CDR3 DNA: TGCGCCAGCAGCTTGCGGGGAGATACGCAGTATTTT. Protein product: CASSLRGDTQYF.

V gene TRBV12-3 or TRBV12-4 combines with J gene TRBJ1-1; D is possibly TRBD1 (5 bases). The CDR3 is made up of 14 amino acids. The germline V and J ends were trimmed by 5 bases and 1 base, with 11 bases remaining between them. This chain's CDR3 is CASSPQRGNTEAFF. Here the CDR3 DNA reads TGTGCCAGCAGTCCCCAGAGGGGGAACACTGAAGCTTTCTTT.

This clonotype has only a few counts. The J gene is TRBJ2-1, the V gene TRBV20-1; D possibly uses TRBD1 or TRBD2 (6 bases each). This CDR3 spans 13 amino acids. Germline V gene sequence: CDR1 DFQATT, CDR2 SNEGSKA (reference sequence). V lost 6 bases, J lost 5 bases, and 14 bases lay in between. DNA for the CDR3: TGCAGTGCCCAGGGGACTGAAAACAATGAGCAGTTCTTC. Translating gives CSAQGTENNEQFF.

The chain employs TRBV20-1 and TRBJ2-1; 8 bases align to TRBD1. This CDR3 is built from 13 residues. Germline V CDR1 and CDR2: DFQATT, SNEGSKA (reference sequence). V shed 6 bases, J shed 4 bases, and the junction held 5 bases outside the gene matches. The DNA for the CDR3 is TGCAGTGCCGGGACAGGCGTTTACAATGAGCAGTTCTTC. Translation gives CSAGTGVYNEQFF.

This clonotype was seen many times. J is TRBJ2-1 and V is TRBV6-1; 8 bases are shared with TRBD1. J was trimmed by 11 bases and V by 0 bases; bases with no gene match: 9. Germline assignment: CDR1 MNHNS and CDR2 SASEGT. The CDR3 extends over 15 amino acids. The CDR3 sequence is CASSEADRAGWKQFF. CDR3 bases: TGTGCCAGCAGTGAAGCGGACAGGGCTGGTTGGAAGCAGTTCTTC.

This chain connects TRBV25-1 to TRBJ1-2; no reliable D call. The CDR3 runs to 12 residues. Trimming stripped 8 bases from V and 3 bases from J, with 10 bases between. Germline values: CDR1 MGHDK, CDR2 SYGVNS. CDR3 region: CASSAGHYGYTF. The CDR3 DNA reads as TGTGCCAGCTCGGCTGGACACTATGGCTACACCTTC.

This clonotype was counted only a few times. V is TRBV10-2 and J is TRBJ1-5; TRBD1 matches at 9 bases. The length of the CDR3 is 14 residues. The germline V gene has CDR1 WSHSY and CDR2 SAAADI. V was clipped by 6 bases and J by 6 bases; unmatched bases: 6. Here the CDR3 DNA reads TGCGCCAGCAGACAGGGGGCGGAGGGTCAGCCCCAGCATTTT. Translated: CASRQGAEGQPQHF.

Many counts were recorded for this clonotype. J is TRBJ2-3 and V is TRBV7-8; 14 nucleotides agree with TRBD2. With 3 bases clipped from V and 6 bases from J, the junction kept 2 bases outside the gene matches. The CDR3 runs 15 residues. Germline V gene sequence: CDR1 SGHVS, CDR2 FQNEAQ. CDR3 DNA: TGTGCCAGCAGCTTGGGACTAGCGGGAGTTGATACGCAGTATTTT. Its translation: CASSLGLAGVDTQYF.

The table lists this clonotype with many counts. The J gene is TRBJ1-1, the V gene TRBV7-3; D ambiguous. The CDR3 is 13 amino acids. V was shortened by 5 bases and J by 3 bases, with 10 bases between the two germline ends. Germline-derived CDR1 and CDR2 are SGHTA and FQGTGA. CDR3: CASSVGLYTEAFF. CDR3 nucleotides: TGTGCCAGCAGCGTGGGCCTCTACACTGAAGCTTTCTTT.

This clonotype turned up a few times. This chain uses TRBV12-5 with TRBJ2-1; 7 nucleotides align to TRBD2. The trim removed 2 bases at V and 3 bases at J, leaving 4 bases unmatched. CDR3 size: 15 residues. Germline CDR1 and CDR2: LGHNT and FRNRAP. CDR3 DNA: TGTGCTAGTGGTTTGTTTAGCGGGTTCTACAATGAGCAGTTCTTC. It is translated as CASGLFSGFYNEQFF.

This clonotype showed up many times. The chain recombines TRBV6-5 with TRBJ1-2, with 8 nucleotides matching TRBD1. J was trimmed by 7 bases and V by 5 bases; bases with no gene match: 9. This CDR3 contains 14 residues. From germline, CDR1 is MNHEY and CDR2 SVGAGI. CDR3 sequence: CASSQQGGHRGYTF. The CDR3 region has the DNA TGTGCCAGCAGTCAACAGGGGGGCCACCGTGGCTACACCTTC.

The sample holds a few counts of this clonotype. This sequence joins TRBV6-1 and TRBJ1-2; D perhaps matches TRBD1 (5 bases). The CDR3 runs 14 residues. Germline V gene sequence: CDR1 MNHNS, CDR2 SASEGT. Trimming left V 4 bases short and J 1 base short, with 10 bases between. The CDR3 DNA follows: TGTGCCAGCAGTGCGACAGTCCGTAACTATGGCTACACCTTC. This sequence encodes CASSATVRNYGYTF.